One and the same sample provided the 31 T cell receptor beta chains below, sequenced in a study of T cell responses to AZD1222 COVID-19 vaccine. TCRdb keeps only in-frame clones here, not all; method: immunoSEQ multiplex PCR. The repertoire includes some 95,000 clones, approximately 86% of them detected once, and 5.5% to 7% sits in the top ten. This specimen consisted of peripheral blood, obtained on day 0 of AZD1222 vaccination. These receptors were collected from an adult in good health.

This sequence joins TRBV5-6 and TRBJ2-7; 12 nucleotides agree with TRBD1. The germline V gene has CDR1 SGHDT and CDR2 YYEEEE. CDR3 length: 16 amino acids. V was clipped by 3 bases and J by 6 bases; unmatched bases: 10. As DNA, the CDR3 is TGTGCCAGCAGCTCAGCCCGGGACAGGGGGCTTCGCGAGCAGTACTTC. Translating gives CASSSARDRGLREQYF.

DNA for the CDR3: TGCGCCAGCCAGGACAATTCAGCCTATGGCTACACCTTC. This gives the protein CASQDNSAYGYTF. V and J are TRBV5-1 and TRBJ1-2; maybe TRBD1 (5 bases). The germline V gene encodes CDR1 SGHRS and CDR2 YFSETQ. The CDR3 is 13 amino acids. V lost 7 bases to trimming and J lost 4 bases, with 14 bases between them.

The V call is TRBV6-2 or TRBV6-3, the J call TRBJ2-6, with a tentative D call TRBD1 (6 bases). V lost 5 bases, J lost 0 bases, and 8 bases lay in between. This CDR3 comprises 15 residues. Germline assignment: CDR1 MNHEY and CDR2 SVGEGT. This CDR3 reads CASSPQGSGANVLTF. The CDR3 DNA sequence: TGTGCCAGCAGTCCACAGGGCTCTGGGGCCAACGTCCTGACTTTC.

This clone was seen just once. The chain combines TRBV19 with TRBJ2-2; D could derive from TRBD1 or TRBD2 (5 bases each). The CDR3 has 16 residues. Germline V gene sequence: CDR1 LNHDA, CDR2 SQIVND (reference sequence). The V and J ends lost 3 bases and 2 bases respectively, with 13 bases between them. CDR3 DNA sequence: TGTGCCAGTAGTATTGGGGGTACGCTTAACACCGGGGAGCTGTTTTTT. Translated, it gives CASSIGGTLNTGELFF. Filled out from reference TRBV19 and TRBJ2-2, the complete variable domain reads DGGITQSPKYLFRKEGQNVTLSCEQNLNHDAMYWYRQDPGQGLRLIYYSQIVNDFQKGDIAEGYSVSREKKESFPLTVTSAQKNPTAFYLCASSIGGTLNTGELFFGEGSRLTVL.

In DNA form, the CDR3 reads TGTGCCACCAGTGATGGAATCCGAGGGGGTCAGCAGTATTTT. Translation: CATSDGIRGGQQYF. This chain uses TRBV24-1 with TRBJ2-3; D may be TRBD1 (6 bases). CDR3 length: 14 residues. V was shortened by 3 bases and J by 11 bases, with 17 bases between the two germline ends. Germline CDR1 KGHDR, CDR2 SFDVKD.

The gene calls are TRBV3-1 (or the pseudogene TRBV3-2) and TRBJ2-4, with 9 bases aligning to TRBD1. Germline CDR1 and CDR2: LGHDT and YNNKEL (reference sequence). The ends lost 1 base at V and 0 bases at J; junction bases unmatched: 4. CDR3 size: 17 residues. CDR3 coding DNA: TGTGCCAGCAGCCAAGGACAGGGGGACAAAGCCAAAAACATTCAGTACTTC. Its translation: CASSQGQGDKAKNIQYF.

This chain links TRBV4-2 with TRBJ1-5; possibly TRBD1 for D (5 bases). This CDR3 contains 16 residues. The V gene lost 2 bases and the J gene lost 7 bases, with 18 bases spanning the gap. Germline CDR1 LGHNA, CDR2 YNFKEQ. In DNA form, the CDR3 reads TGTGCCAGCAGCCAATGGTTGGATGCGGGGGACCAGCCCCAGCATTTT. This encodes CASSQWLDAGDQPQHF.

The chain recombines TRBV3-1 (or the pseudogene TRBV3-2) with TRBJ1-1; possibly TRBD1 for D (5 bases). Germline V lookup: CDR1 LGHDT, CDR2 YNNKEL (reference sequence). The germline V and J ends were trimmed by 2 bases and 4 bases, with 8 bases remaining between them. The CDR3 runs to 13 residues. CDR3 residues: CASSQRRGTEAFF. In DNA form, the CDR3 reads TGTGCCAGCAGCCAAAGGAGGGGCACTGAAGCTTTCTTT.

This chain links TRBV7-9 with TRBJ1-3; no reliable D call. Looked up from germline, CDR1 is SEHNR and CDR2 is FQNEAQ (reference sequence). The V gene lost 1 base and the J gene lost 3 bases, with 4 bases spanning the gap. The CDR3 contains 13 residues. The CDR3 nucleotides are TGTGCCAGCAGCTTAGTCTTTGGAAACACCATATATTTT. This sequence encodes CASSLVFGNTIYF.

V is TRBV11-3 and J is TRBJ2-3; TRBD2 aligns across 11 bases. Unmatched junction bases numbered 6, after V lost 5 bases and J lost 5 bases. Germline V CDR1 and CDR2: SGHNT, YENEEA. This CDR3 region has 15 residues. The CDR3 sequence: CASSPWTSGLDTQYF. CDR3 nucleotide sequence: TGTGCCAGCAGCCCGTGGACTAGCGGGTTAGATACGCAGTATTTT.

In its sample, this clone was seen a few times. The CDR3 spells CASSLAGVETEAFF. For the CDR3, the DNA is TGCGCCAGCAGCTTGGCGGGGGTCGAAACTGAAGCTTTCTTT. The chain links TRBV5-1 to TRBJ1-1; a possible D gene is TRBD1 (5 bases). The CDR3 is 14 amino acids. V lost 0 bases and J 5 bases, leaving 11 bases between the germline ends. Germline lookup yields CDR1 SGHRS and CDR2 YFSETQ.

This clone turned up a few times. V is TRBV19 and J is TRBJ2-2; 12 nucleotides match TRBD1. V lost 4 bases and J lost 5; bases outside the gene matches: 8. CDR1 and CDR2 (germline): LNHDA, SQIVND (reference sequence). The CDR3 covers 17 residues. CDR3 nucleotide sequence: TGTGCCAGTAGTAAGGGACAGGGGGCGATTGAAACCGGGGAGCTGTTTTTT. The encoded protein is CASSKGQGAIETGELFF.

This chain uses TRBV11-3 with TRBJ2-1; 13 nucleotides agree with TRBD2. V gave up 5 bases and J gave up 4 bases; unmatched junction bases: 5. Germline V gene lookup returns CDR1 SGHNT and CDR2 YENEEA. CDR3 length equals 16 residues. Written as DNA, the CDR3 is TGTGCCAGCAGCGTAGGACTAGCGGGAGAGTACAATGAGCAGTTCTTC. It specifies CASSVGLAGEYNEQFF.

The rearrangement links TRBV6-2 or TRBV6-3 to TRBJ2-6; D may be TRBD1 (6 bases). The germline V gene has CDR1 MNHEY and CDR2 SVGEGT. Trimming took off 3 bases at V and 0 bases at J, with 18 bases between the two ends. The CDR3 is 19 residues long. CDR3 nucleotides: TGTGCCAGCAGTTATTTACACAGGGAAACCCCCTCTGGGGCCAACGTCCTGACTTTC. It encodes CASSYLHRETPSGANVLTF.

The gene calls are TRBV7-6 and TRBJ2-3, with D unresolved. The germline V and J ends were trimmed by 4 bases and 4 bases, with 9 bases remaining between them. CDR1 SGHVS and CDR2 FNYEAQ come from the germline V gene. The CDR3 has 13 amino acids. The CDR3 sequence is CASSSPPADTQYF. The CDR3 DNA reads TGTGCCAGCAGCTCCCCTCCCGCAGATACGCAGTATTTT.

This chain joins TRBV24-1 and TRBJ2-2; TRBD1 matches 10 bases. Unmatched junction bases numbered 8, after V lost 5 bases and J lost 6 bases. There are 16 residues in the CDR3. Per germline, CDR1 KGHDR and CDR2 SFDVKD. The CDR3 here is CATSARGQGFSGELFF. The CDR3 DNA follows: TGTGCCACCAGTGCGCGGGGACAGGGGTTCTCCGGGGAGCTGTTTTTT.

This clone occurred a few times. The V gene is TRBV4-2, the J gene TRBJ1-6; D is undetermined. Germline V lookup: CDR1 LGHNA, CDR2 YNFKEQ. V was clipped by 2 bases and J by 6 bases, with 14 bases between them. This CDR3 region has 16 residues. The CDR3 coding sequence is TGTGCCAGCAGCCAACATTCGCCAGGATTTAATTCACCCCTCCACTTT. Amino acids: CASSQHSPGFNSPLHF.

The rearrangement uses TRBV13 and TRBJ2-3, with 12 bases identical to TRBD2. This CDR3 contains 14 residues. Germline CDR1 and CDR2: PRHDT and FYEKMQ (reference sequence). The ends lost 5 bases at V and 6 bases at J; junction bases unmatched: 3. Here the CDR3 DNA reads TGTGCCAGCAGCCGGACTAGCGGGGTTGATACGCAGTATTTT. Amino acids: CASSRTSGVDTQYF.

The J gene is TRBJ2-7, the V gene TRBV21-1; the table's D call of TRBD1 was not tested on the DNA. TRBV21-1 is a pseudogene locus. The CDR3 length is 16 residues. The CDR3 region has the DNA TGTGCCAGCAGCGCCCGAGAGGGGACAGGGGTCTACGAGCAGTACTTC. It specifies CASSAREGTGVYEQYF.

A single count supports this clone. The chain carries TRBV10-2 and TRBJ2-7; 7 bases match TRBD2. After removal of 3 bases from V and 3 bases from J, the junction contained 2 bases not matched to a gene. Germline assignment: CDR1 WSHSY and CDR2 SAAADI. The CDR3 extends over 13 amino acids. The CDR3 DNA reads TGCGCCAGCAGTGACCCGGGGGGCTACGAGCAGTACTTC. This encodes CASSDPGGYEQYF.

This clone was counted many times. This chain joins TRBV19 and TRBJ1-2; possibly TRBD1 for D (5 bases). The CDR3 runs to 12 residues. The V end lost 1 base, the J end lost 7 bases, and 7 bases lay between the germline ends. Germline lookup yields CDR1 LNHDA and CDR2 SQIVND (reference sequence). CDR3 region: CASSIGGLGYTF. The CDR3 DNA follows: TGTGCCAGTAGTATAGGGGGACTTGGCTACACCTTC.

This chain joins TRBV18 and TRBJ2-7; 7 positions agree with TRBD1. With V trimmed by 1 base and J by 6 bases, 3 bases remained unmatched. Germline V gene lookup returns CDR1 KGHSH and CDR2 LQKENI. The CDR3 contains 13 residues. The CDR3 loop is CASSPHEGAEQYF. CDR3 coding DNA: TGTGCCAGCTCACCACATGAGGGGGCCGAGCAGTACTTC.

This sequence joins TRBV7-2 and TRBJ2-4, with D hard to call. Deletions cut 3 bases from V and 9 bases from J, with 12 bases between. The CDR3 spans 13 residues. Germline values: CDR1 SGHTA, CDR2 FQGNSA. CDR3 nucleotides: TGTGCCAGCAGCTTTGACATGGGCGGCATTCAGTACTTC. Residues: CASSFDMGGIQYF.

The CDR3 DNA sequence: TGTGCCAGCAGCGTAGGCACGTTGGCTAACTATGGCTACACCTTC. Translating gives CASSVGTLANYGYTF. The chain has TRBV9 and TRBJ1-2, with unresolved D. This CDR3 has 15 amino acids. CDR1 is SGDLS and CDR2 is YYNGEE in the germline V gene. Deletions cut 0 bases from V and 0 bases from J, with 9 bases between.

This chain links TRBV4-2 with TRBJ1-2, with a possible D match to TRBD1 (6 bases). The CDR3 consists of 14 residues. V shed 4 bases and J shed 4 bases, with 13 bases lying between them. Germline CDR1 LGHNA, CDR2 YNFKEQ. CDR3 bases: TGTGCCAGCAGCCCTACCCAGGGGAGCTATGGCTACACCTTC. Translated: CASSPTQGSYGYTF.

The J gene is TRBJ1-4, the V gene TRBV5-1, with D unclear. CDR1 and CDR2 from the germline V gene are SGHRS and YFSETQ. Trimming removed 1 base from V and 8 bases from J, with 12 bases in between. This CDR3 region has 14 residues. The CDR3 coding sequence is TGCGCCAGCAGCTTGTTAGTCGGAGGGGAAAAACTGTTTTTT. Translated: CASSLLVGGEKLFF.

The DNA for the CDR3 is TGTGCCATCCTCGGGTTTCAGCCCCAGCATTTT. Translating it yields CAILGFQPQHF. The rearrangement uses TRBV12-3 or TRBV12-4 and TRBJ1-5; D is unresolved. V was cut by 10 bases and J by 6 bases, with 10 bases left in between. This CDR3 spans 11 amino acids.

The chain employs TRBV10-2 and TRBJ2-7; D is undetermined. The germline V gene encodes CDR1 WSHSY and CDR2 SAAADI. The V end lost 2 bases, the J end lost 0 bases, and 5 bases lay between the germline ends. The CDR3 runs to 13 residues. The CDR3 loop reads CASSEQVSYEQYF. CDR3 bases: TGCGCCAGCAGTGAGCAGGTCTCCTACGAGCAGTACTTC.

The CDR3, as DNA: TGCGCCAGCAGCTTGGACGGGACGGGAAACACTGAAGCTTTCTTT. It translates to CASSLDGTGNTEAFF. J is TRBJ1-1 and V is TRBV5-1; a weak D match, TRBD1 (5 bases). Germline CDR1 is SGHRS and CDR2 is YFSETQ. The CDR3 consists of 15 residues. V lost 0 bases, J lost 2 bases, and 11 bases lay in between.

The rearrangement links TRBV5-1 to TRBJ1-6, with no clear D. The CDR3 has 13 residues. Germline V gene sequence: CDR1 SGHRS, CDR2 YFSETQ. The V and J ends lost 0 bases and 5 bases respectively, with 3 bases between them. CDR3 nucleotide sequence: TGCGCCAGCAGCTTGGCAGATAATTCACCCCTCCACTTT. Protein sequence: CASSLADNSPLHF. The whole variable domain, filled in from reference TRBV5-1 and TRBJ1-6, reads KAGVTQTPRYLIKTRGQQVTLSCSPISGHRSVSWYQQTPGQGLQFLFEYFSETQRNKGNFPGRFSGRQFSNSRSEMNVSTLELGDSALYLCASSLADNSPLHFGNGTRLTVT.

The chain couples TRBV6-6 to TRBJ1-5; 9 bases map to TRBD1. Germline CDR1 is MNHNY and CDR2 is SVGAGI (reference sequence). The CDR3 totals 17 residues. The V segment lost 5 bases and the J segment 1 base; nucleotides outside the gene matches: 9. In DNA form, the CDR3 reads TGTGCCAGCAGTCCAATACAGGGGGCCACGAGCAATCAGCCCCAGCATTTT. Encoded protein: CASSPIQGATSNQPQHF.